Listed below are T cell receptor beta chains from one sample, sequenced in a study of cytomegalovirus exposure and HLA in healthy donors. TCRdb keeps only in-frame clones here, not all; method: immunoSEQ multiplex PCR. Of roughly 90,000 clones detected, around 79% appear once; the ten largest clones hold roughly 4.5%. The source material was PBMCs. The source of these receptors is a woman aged 40 to 50 in good health and CMV-seropositive. Both conserved end residues are part of each CDR3. Each record gives: D gene, J gene, clone size, V gene, CDR3 protein, CDR3 DNA. A D gene is named only where the DNA matches it firmly. Size is stated for part of the rows, as once, few or many counts, or as a class when the clone is expanded.

>-|TRBJ2-7|-|TRBV4-3
CASSQVAVSSYEQYF
TGCGCCAGCAGCCAGGTAGCGGTCAGCTCCTACGAGCAGTACTTC
>-|TRBJ2-7|-|TRBV5-6
CASSSTRGASYEQYF
TGTGCCAGCAGCAGTACCAGGGGTGCCTCCTACGAGCAGTACTTC
>TRBD2|TRBJ2-1|-|TRBV13
CASSPSGSGTYNEQFF
TGTGCCAGCAGCCCAAGTGGTAGCGGGACCTACAATGAGCAGTTCTTC
>-|TRBJ2-7|-|TRBV6-5
CASSAGTSGYEQYF
TGTGCCAGCAGCGCTGGGACATCGGGTTACGAGCAGTACTTC
>-|TRBJ1-6|-|TRBV5-1
CASSLVGLSYNSPLHF
TGCGCCAGCAGCTTGGTGGGCCTCTCCTATAATTCACCCCTCCACTTT
>-|TRBJ2-7|-|TRBV9
CASSVEGGHEQYF
TGTGCCAGCAGCGTAGAAGGCGGCCACGAGCAGTACTTC
>-|TRBJ1-1|few|TRBV21-1
CASSGRQGRAFF
TGTGCCAGCAGCGGCCGACAGGGTAGAGCTTTCTTT
>-|TRBJ1-4|-|TRBV18
CASSPPGPNEKLFF
TGTGCCAGCTCACCTCCTGGCCCCAATGAAAAACTGTTTTTT
>-|TRBJ2-3|once|TRBV7-9
CASSPISGDETDTQYF
TGTGCCAGCAGCCCCATATCAGGGGATGAGACAGATACGCAGTATTTT
>-|TRBJ2-3|-|TRBV15
CATLGLFASTDTQYF
TGTGCCACCCTTGGACTCTTTGCTTCGACAGATACGCAGTATTTT
>TRBD1|TRBJ2-2|-|TRBV10-3
CAIGRQFQGDATGELFF
TGTGCCATCGGGAGACAATTTCAGGGGGATGCGACCGGGGAGCTGTTTTTT
>-|TRBJ2-4|once|TRBV2
CASHPGIAKNIQYF
TGTGCCAGCCATCCGGGGATAGCCAAAAACATTCAGTACTTC
>-|TRBJ2-7|-|TRBV7-9
CSSSLTLPITLGFGEQYF
TGTTCCAGCAGCTTAACTCTACCAATTACACTAGGGTTTGGCGAGCAGTACTTC
>-|TRBJ1-4|-|TRBV6-5
CASSYSGGNGDEKLFF
TGTGCCAGCAGTTACTCAGGGGGAAATGGTGATGAAAAACTGTTTTTT
>-|TRBJ2-7|-|TRBV21-1
CATPLEISYEQYF
TGTGCCACCCCGCTCGAGATCTCCTACGAGCAGTACTTC
>TRBD2|TRBJ2-3|-|TRBV5-4
CAGSLAGGTDTQYF
TGTGCCGGCTCACTAGCGGGGGGCACAGATACGCAGTATTTT
>TRBD2|TRBJ2-1|-|TRBV27
CASSLGLAGPYNEQFF
TGTGCCAGCAGTCTTGGACTAGCGGGACCATACAATGAGCAGTTCTTC
>-|TRBJ1-2|-|TRBV6-5
CASSYGQNYGYTF
TGTGCCAGCAGTTACGGCCAGAACTATGGCTACACCTTC
>TRBD1|TRBJ1-3|-|TRBV18
CASSRTGASGNTIYF
TGTGCCAGCTCCCGGACAGGGGCCTCTGGAAACACCATATATTTT
>TRBD1|TRBJ2-7|-|TRBV4-3
CASSVSRGMGSYEQYF
TGCGCCAGCAGCGTATCCAGGGGGATGGGCTCCTACGAGCAGTACTTC
>-|TRBJ2-3|few|TRBV6-5
CASSSWTASTDTQYF
TGTGCCAGCAGCTCTTGGACAGCTAGCACAGATACGCAGTATTTT
>-|TRBJ1-2|-|TRBV15
CATSPGDNRELYGYTF
TGTGCCACCAGCCCAGGGGATAACAGGGAACTCTATGGCTACACCTTC
>TRBD2|TRBJ2-5|-|TRBV10-2
CASSTSGTSGETQYF
TGCGCCAGCAGTACCTCTGGGACTAGCGGAGAGACCCAGTACTTC
>-|TRBJ2-3|-|TRBV6-5
CASRYNTRADTQYF
TGTGCCAGCAGATACAACACTAGGGCAGATACGCAGTATTTT
>TRBD2|TRBJ2-7|-|TRBV6-1
CASSEAPASGSVYEQYF
TGTGCCAGCAGTGAAGCCCCCGCTAGCGGGAGTGTCTACGAGCAGTACTTC
>-|TRBJ1-3|-|TRBV25-1
CASSETSSGNTIYF
TGTGCCAGCAGTGAAACATCGTCTGGAAACACCATATATTTT
>-|TRBJ1-3|-|TRBV7-8
CGTVKGGSGNTIYF
TGTGGGACGGTTAAAGGGGGCTCTGGAAACACCATATATTTT
>TRBD2|TRBJ2-1|-|TRBV9
CASSVAGTSNEQFF
TGTGCCAGCAGCGTAGCCGGGACTAGTAATGAGCAGTTCTTC
>-|TRBJ2-3|-|TRBV19
CASSIADSLTDTQYF
TGTGCCAGTAGTATAGCCGACAGCCTCACAGATACGCAGTATTTT
>-|TRBJ1-6|-|TRBV7-3
CASSPGTGSPLHF
TGTGCCAGCAGCCCGGGAACTGGGTCACCCCTCCACTTT
>-|TRBJ2-5|few|TRBV15
CATRVSPQETQYF
TGTGCCACCAGAGTTAGCCCCCAAGAGACCCAGTACTTC
>TRBD1|TRBJ2-7|-|TRBV4-3
CASSQDIQGARYEQYF
TGCGCCAGCAGCCAAGATATCCAGGGGGCGAGATACGAGCAGTACTTC
>TRBD2|TRBJ2-4|-|TRBV6-1
CASSDGLAGVSRTAKNIQYF
TGTGCCAGCAGTGACGGACTAGCGGGAGTCTCTAGAACAGCCAAAAACATTCAGTACTTC
>-|TRBJ2-3|-|TRBV11-3
CASSQTTGSWGTDTQYF
TGTGCCAGCAGCCAGACTACAGGGTCATGGGGCACAGATACGCAGTATTTT
>TRBD1|TRBJ1-2|-|TRBV2
CASRVTDREDYGYTF
TGTGCCAGCAGAGTCACGGACAGGGAAGACTATGGCTACACCTTC
>-|TRBJ2-1|-|TRBV9
CASSVDLGLTYNEQFF
TGTGCCAGCAGCGTGGACCTGGGACTCACCTACAATGAGCAGTTCTTC
>-|TRBJ2-1|-|TRBV7-3
CASSFGAGSNEQFF
TGTGCCAGCAGCTTTGGGGCAGGGTCGAATGAGCAGTTCTTC
>-|TRBJ2-7|-|TRBV11-3
CASSPRAGTTLGMKQYF
TGTGCCAGCAGTCCCCGTGCTGGGACAACCCTGGGTATGAAGCAGTACTTC
>-|TRBJ2-1|-|TRBV7-9
CASSLGLALNEQFF
TGTGCCAGCAGCTTGGGCCTTGCACTCAATGAGCAGTTCTTC
>-|TRBJ2-3|-|TRBV5-1
CASSAERAPDTQYF
TGCGCCAGCAGCGCCGAGAGAGCTCCAGATACGCAGTATTTT
>TRBD1|TRBJ1-1|-|TRBV27
CASSKIPGQGSEAFF
TGTGCCAGCAGTAAAATACCGGGACAGGGCTCTGAAGCTTTCTTT
>-|TRBJ1-1|-|TRBV20-1
CSARVDLKAFF
TGCAGTGCTAGAGTGGACTTAAAAGCTTTCTTT
>-|TRBJ2-3|-|TRBV28
CASSSVTDTQYF
TGTGCCAGCAGTTCGGTCACAGATACGCAGTATTTT
>TRBD2|TRBJ2-7|-|TRBV7-2
CASSPTSGRSSYEQYF
TGTGCCAGCAGCCCTACTAGCGGGAGGAGCTCCTACGAGCAGTACTTC
>-|TRBJ2-3|-|TRBV30
CACRGGPTHSSTDTQYF
TGTGCCTGCAGGGGCGGCCCCACACACTCTAGCACAGATACGCAGTATTTT
>TRBD1|TRBJ2-1|-|TRBV7-8
CASSRDRGVAEHNEQFF
TGTGCCAGCAGTAGAGACAGGGGCGTAGCGGAGCACAATGAGCAGTTCTTC